This T cell receptor beta chain was observed in a study of shared T cell receptors in the human thymus. This CDR3 has 15 residues. The V end lost 5 bases, the J end lost 6 bases, and 14 bases lay between the germline ends. Looked up from germline, CDR1 is MNHEY and CDR2 is SMNVEV (reference sequence). TCRdb keeps only in-frame clones here, not all; method: immunoSEQ multiplex PCR. Among about 730,000 clones listed, approximately 83% were seen once. This clone came up a few times. These same data were also listed under a study on human thymus T cells. As reported in that work: Thymus specimens were resections from corrective heart surgery. Gene usage for V and J segments appeared biased in thymic and blood repertoires. Reports from related research described highly overlapping thymic repertoires among unrelated individuals.

The rearrangement uses TRBV27 and TRBJ1-6; D possibly corresponds to TRBD1 (5 bases). The sequenced sample consisted of thymocytes. The sequence derives from a girl under three years old with a congenital heart defect. The CDR3 region is CASSQQVSGNSPLHF. The CDR3 bases are TGTGCCAGCAGTCAACAGGTTTCCGGTAATTCACCCCTCCACTTT.